These T cell receptor beta chains were read from a single sample in a study of T-cell memory formation after mild COVID-19. MiXCR, run by TCRdb on the 5' RACE reads, gives a single entry per CDR3 protein. The sample has tens of thousands of distinct CDR3 sequences, 16% seen once. Sequencing used PBMCs or a T cell subset sorted from them (not recorded which). The source is an adult who had mild COVID-19 (a few samples of this study predate the infection). Cell type and time point are not known. The CDR3 runs from the conserved cysteine through the conserved F or W. Fields, in order: V gene, J gene, CDR3 protein.

V gene: TRBV5-4; J gene: TRBJ2-3; CDR3 protein: CASSLSWGGSDTQYF
V gene: TRBV27; J gene: TRBJ2-5; CDR3 protein: CASSLSRDGTLQETQYF
V gene: TRBV7-3; J gene: TRBJ2-3; CDR3 protein: CASSSPGLAADTQYF
V gene: TRBV5-1; J gene: TRBJ1-2; CDR3 protein: CASSWTADYGYTF
V gene: TRBV29-1; J gene: TRBJ2-3; CDR3 protein: CSVHWTGVSSSTDTQYF
V gene: TRBV11-2; J gene: TRBJ1-6; CDR3 protein: CASSLGLGSPLHF
V gene: TRBV3-1; J gene: TRBJ2-7; CDR3 protein: CASATSGVSEQYF
V gene: TRBV27; J gene: TRBJ2-1; CDR3 protein: CASSWGEAYKQFF
V gene: TRBV25-1; J gene: TRBJ1-2; CDR3 protein: CASSETAEGDYGYTF
V gene: TRBV5-1; J gene: TRBJ1-2; CDR3 protein: CASSSRTAFDYGYTF
V gene: TRBV5-1; J gene: TRBJ1-2; CDR3 protein: CASSGSPTGNSRGYTF
V gene: TRBV19; J gene: TRBJ1-1; CDR3 protein: CASISSMNTEAFF
V gene: TRBV30; J gene: TRBJ2-3; CDR3 protein: CAWSETSGRGPHSLLGTQYF
V gene: TRBV12-3/TRBV12-4; J gene: TRBJ2-1; CDR3 protein: CASSLGRARSEQFF
V gene: TRBV20-1; J gene: TRBJ1-5; CDR3 protein: CSARAQGNQPQHF
V gene: TRBV18; J gene: TRBJ1-1; CDR3 protein: CASSPRDMNTEAFF
V gene: TRBV6-2/TRBV6-3; J gene: TRBJ2-1; CDR3 protein: CASSTDRGNEQFF
V gene: TRBV18; J gene: TRBJ2-5; CDR3 protein: CASSPRELAGKETQYF
V gene: TRBV18; J gene: TRBJ2-7; CDR3 protein: CASSPRTVDEQYF
V gene: TRBV19; J gene: TRBJ2-7; CDR3 protein: CASSPTGTLIYEQYF
V gene: TRBV12-3/TRBV12-4; J gene: TRBJ2-5; CDR3 protein: CASSLDRVKETQYF
V gene: TRBV30; J gene: TRBJ2-3; CDR3 protein: CAWTRTGTDTQYF
V gene: TRBV7-9; J gene: TRBJ2-2; CDR3 protein: CASSLSGGPHTGELFF
V gene: TRBV12-3/TRBV12-4; J gene: TRBJ1-1; CDR3 protein: CASSSRQGTGNTEAFF
V gene: TRBV12-3/TRBV12-4; J gene: TRBJ1-5; CDR3 protein: CASSQGGRQPQHF
V gene: TRBV7-3; J gene: TRBJ2-7; CDR3 protein: CASSPGGDSQNEQYF
V gene: TRBV7-6; J gene: TRBJ2-1; CDR3 protein: CASSLSGRASHEQFF
V gene: TRBV25-1; J gene: TRBJ1-4; CDR3 protein: CASSETPGRGNEKLFF
V gene: TRBV30; J gene: TRBJ2-3; CDR3 protein: CAWVSQGEADTQYF
V gene: TRBV12-3/TRBV12-4; J gene: TRBJ2-1; CDR3 protein: CASSRVGRYNEQFF
V gene: TRBV11-2; J gene: TRBJ1-2; CDR3 protein: CASSLVGGYTF
V gene: TRBV12-3/TRBV12-4; J gene: TRBJ1-1; CDR3 protein: CASSLNADTEAFF
V gene: TRBV5-1; J gene: TRBJ2-6; CDR3 protein: CASSLASSSSGANVLTF
V gene: TRBV6-4; J gene: TRBJ1-5; CDR3 protein: CASSRDEQFNGKNQPQHF
V gene: TRBV11-3; J gene: TRBJ2-7; CDR3 protein: CASRETGPGRGEQYF
V gene: TRBV7-8; J gene: TRBJ2-2; CDR3 protein: CASSLLGGANGELFF
V gene: TRBV4-3; J gene: TRBJ2-7; CDR3 protein: CASSQYTGTSGYEQYF
V gene: TRBV12-3/TRBV12-4; J gene: TRBJ2-1; CDR3 protein: CASSIAGRGARDEQFF
V gene: TRBV3-1; J gene: TRBJ2-1; CDR3 protein: CASSHWGREQFF
V gene: TRBV12-3/TRBV12-4; J gene: TRBJ2-7; CDR3 protein: CASSYRGSSYEQYF
V gene: TRBV11-3; J gene: TRBJ2-1; CDR3 protein: CASSPKPRGSYNEQFF
V gene: TRBV18; J gene: TRBJ2-1; CDR3 protein: CASSPPSQGSYNEQFF
V gene: TRBV7-9; J gene: TRBJ2-7; CDR3 protein: CASSLGQGTYEQYF
V gene: TRBV6-5; J gene: TRBJ2-1; CDR3 protein: CASLPIGGSPTNEQFF
V gene: TRBV12-3/TRBV12-4; J gene: TRBJ2-1; CDR3 protein: CASSRQGGPYNEQFF
V gene: TRBV5-1; J gene: TRBJ2-3; CDR3 protein: CASSFLSGGSTDTQYF